A selection of T cell receptor beta chains follows, all from one sample in a study of blood T cell repertoires in COVID-19. Some clones are missing from TCRdb's copy, which holds only in-frame ones; the method was immunoSEQ multiplex PCR. This table holds about 300,000 clones, around 90% found once. What was sequenced was peripheral blood. These receptors all stem from a man aged 18 to 29 who had recovered from COVID-19. The CDR3 runs from the conserved cysteine through the conserved F or W. Fields, in order: CDR3 DNA, CDR3 protein, clone size, V gene, D gene, J gene. D genes are given only for firm matches. Some rows have no size entry. The others give once, few or many, or a class for an expanded clone.

TGTGCCAGCAGCTTAGGGGCCACAGGGGCCTCCTACGAGCAGTACTTC CASSLGATGASYEQYF - TRBV13 TRBD1 TRBJ2-7
TGTGCCAGCAGCTCGGGGTCCCAGGGGGCTTATGGCTACACCTTC CASSSGSQGAYGYTF - TRBV7-2 TRBD1 TRBJ1-2
TGTGCCACTAAAGAAGGGACAGGACGGGACGAGCAGTACTTC CATKEGTGRDEQYF once TRBV5-5 TRBD1 TRBJ2-7
TGTGCCAGCAGCTGGACAGGGGGCTCCTACGAGCAGTACTTC CASSWTGGSYEQYF once TRBV5-5 TRBD1 TRBJ2-7
TGCGCCAGCAGCCAAGATGAGGTTATCCCCTATGGCTACACCTTC CASSQDEVIPYGYTF once TRBV4-1 - TRBJ1-2
TGTGCCAGCAGCCAAAAGTCAAGACAGGGTTCCTACAATGAGCAGTTCTTC CASSQKSRQGSYNEQFF - TRBV3-1/TRBV3-2 TRBD1 TRBJ2-1
TGTGCCAGCAGCTTAGGGCAGGGTAGCAATTCACCCCTCCACTTT CASSLGQGSNSPLHF - TRBV7-6 - TRBJ1-6
TGTGCCAGCTCACCATCCGGGAAAGGCGAGACCCAGTACTTC CASSPSGKGETQYF - TRBV18 - TRBJ2-5
TGTGCCAGCAGTTTATACCCAGCGAGAAGCTCCTACAATGAGCAGTTCTTC CASSLYPARSSYNEQFF - TRBV27 - TRBJ2-1
TGTGCCAGCAGCTCCGCAGGCCTCTCCTATGGCTACACCTTC CASSSAGLSYGYTF - TRBV7-9 - TRBJ1-2
TGTGCCAGCAGTACCAGGACCCGGGGGGAGCAGTTCTTC CASSTRTRGEQFF - TRBV6-5 - TRBJ2-1
TGCGCCAGCAGCGATAGAAATGAGCAGTTCTTC CASSDRNEQFF - TRBV5-1 - TRBJ2-1
TGTGCCAGCAGCTTAGTAGGGGTAATGAACACTGAAGCTTTCTTT CASSLVGVMNTEAFF - TRBV11-2 - TRBJ1-1
TGTGCCAGCAGCGTAGCTACCCAGGGAACGAACTATGGCTACACCTTC CASSVATQGTNYGYTF - TRBV9 - TRBJ1-2
TGTGCCAGCAGCTCCCGGACAGGGCCTTTATACAATGAGCAGTTCTTC CASSSRTGPLYNEQFF - TRBV5-4 TRBD1 TRBJ2-1
TGTGCCAGTAGTACGCTAGCGGGAGGTGAGCAGTTCTTC CASSTLAGGEQFF - TRBV19 TRBD2 TRBJ2-1
TGTGCCAGCAGCCCCTGGCAGGTTATCTCCTACGAGCAGTACTTC CASSPWQVISYEQYF - TRBV6-2/TRBV6-3 - TRBJ2-7
TGTGCCAGCAGCCAAGGATCAGGGGGTGGAGGAGAGCAGTACTTC CASSQGSGGGGEQYF - TRBV14 TRBD1 TRBJ2-7
TGTGCCAGCAGCCACACGGGTAGAGAAGAGACCCAGTACTTC CASSHTGREETQYF - TRBV3-1/TRBV3-2 - TRBJ2-5
TGTGCCAGCAGACCAGGGGGAGGTAACTATGGCTACACCTTC CASRPGGGNYGYTF - TRBV9 TRBD1 TRBJ1-2
TGTGCCAGCAGTATATACAATGAGCAGTTCTTC CASSIYNEQFF - TRBV25-1 - TRBJ2-1
TGTGCCAGCAGCTACAGGGGCGGGGAGACCCAGTACTTC CASSYRGGETQYF - TRBV7-3 TRBD1 TRBJ2-5
TGCAGTGCTAGTAACCCAGGGGGCACTGAAGCTTTCTTT CSASNPGGTEAFF - TRBV20-1 TRBD1 TRBJ1-1
TGTGCCAGCAGTGTGACAGGGGGCGGTGAGACCCAGTACTTC CASSVTGGGETQYF once TRBV25-1 TRBD1 TRBJ2-5
TGCAGCGTTGAACCTCCCGACTCCCCCGCGGGCTCTGAGCAGTTCTTC CSVEPPDSPAGSEQFF - TRBV29-1 - TRBJ2-1
TGCGCCAGCAGCCAAGGAGTGGGGACAGGGGGCTACGAGCAGTACTTC CASSQGVGTGGYEQYF - TRBV4-3 TRBD1 TRBJ2-7
TGTGCCAGCAGCTTACGGGCGATAGCGGGAGGGCTGTTGAGCTCCTACGAGCAGTACTTC CASSLRAIAGGLLSSYEQYF - TRBV7-6 TRBD2 TRBJ2-7
TGTGCCAGTAGTATAAGAGTAGGCCGTTGGGCGGGAACGGTCGAGCAGTACTTC CASSIRVGRWAGTVEQYF - TRBV19 - TRBJ2-7
TGTGCCAGCAGCTTCGGGGACAGCGGCAATCAGCCCCAGCATTTT CASSFGDSGNQPQHF - TRBV7-8 TRBD1 TRBJ1-5
TGTGCCAGCAGTTACTGGGGGGGCAAGGGCACTGAAGCTTTCTTT CASSYWGGKGTEAFF - TRBV6-5 - TRBJ1-1
TGTGCCAGCAGCTTGGCCCGGGGATTTAACTATGGCTACACCTTC CASSLARGFNYGYTF - TRBV5-4 - TRBJ1-2
TGTGCCAGCAGCTTTTCACTAGCGGATTCACAAGAGACCCAGTACTTC CASSFSLADSQETQYF - TRBV11-2 TRBD2 TRBJ2-5
TGTGCCAGCAGTTTTCTCGGACTACTGGGTGAAAAACTGTTTTTT CASSFLGLLGEKLFF - TRBV7-2 - TRBJ1-4
TGTGCCACCAGCCGAGGATTAGAGGACTATGGCTACACCTTC CATSRGLEDYGYTF once TRBV15 - TRBJ1-2
TGTGCCAGTAGTATACAGGGGCATAACCCGTACTACGAGCAGTACTTC CASSIQGHNPYYEQYF - TRBV19 - TRBJ2-7
TGTGCCAGCAGCCCCTCCGGTAATTCACCCCTCCACTTT CASSPSGNSPLHF few TRBV6-5 - TRBJ1-6
TGTGCCAGCAGCCAAGAGGGACTAGCGGGAGACAATGAGCAGTTCTTC CASSQEGLAGDNEQFF once TRBV3-1/TRBV3-2 TRBD2 TRBJ2-1
TGTGCCAGCAGCTCCCGGGACAGGGGTCACATGAACACTGAAGCTTTCTTT CASSSRDRGHMNTEAFF - TRBV11-2 TRBD1 TRBJ1-1
TGTGCCAGCAGTACGAAACCGGGACAGGGCTACAATCAGCCCCAGCATTTT CASSTKPGQGYNQPQHF - TRBV2 TRBD1 TRBJ1-5
TGTGCCAGTAGTCCCAACCGGGACAGGGGGTACGGTACGCAGTATTTT CASSPNRDRGYGTQYF few TRBV19 TRBD1 TRBJ2-3
TGTGCCAGCAGCCCGACCTCTAGCTCCTATAATTCACCCCTCCACTTT CASSPTSSSYNSPLHF - TRBV7-9 - TRBJ1-6
TGCAGTGCTAGTCGGCTAGCGGGGTTAGAGACCCAGTACTTC CSASRLAGLETQYF - TRBV20-1 TRBD2 TRBJ2-5
TGTGCCAGCAGCTTTACCAGGGGGCAAGAGACCCAGTACTTC CASSFTRGQETQYF - TRBV13 TRBD1 TRBJ2-5
TGTGCCAGCAGCGTAAAGGGGGCGCTGGGCTACACCTTC CASSVKGALGYTF - TRBV6-5 TRBD1 TRBJ1-2
TGTGCCAGCCGTGACGGAGTGAACACTGAAGCTTTCTTT CASRDGVNTEAFF - TRBV25-1 - TRBJ1-1
TGCGCCAGCAGCTCGACAAGGACTAGCGGGAGGTTCGACGAGCAGTACTTC CASSSTRTSGRFDEQYF - TRBV5-1 TRBD2 TRBJ2-7
TGCAGTGCTAGAATCGGTACTGAAGCTTTCTTT CSARIGTEAFF - TRBV20-1 - TRBJ1-1
TGTGCCAGCAGACCTAGCGGCCAAGAGACCCAGTACTTC CASRPSGQETQYF - TRBV6-2/TRBV6-3 TRBD2 TRBJ2-5
TGTGCCAGCAGCTTCGGGACAGCAAGTAGCAATCAGCCCCAGCATTTT CASSFGTASSNQPQHF - TRBV5-8 TRBD1 TRBJ1-5
TGTGCCAGCAGGATTAGCGGGGGGGCTGTCTTGAATGAGCAGTTCTTC CASRISGGAVLNEQFF - TRBV2 TRBD2 TRBJ2-1
TGTGCCAGCAGCCAAGGACACTGGGTTGGCTACACCTTC CASSQGHWVGYTF - TRBV7-9 - TRBJ1-2